Presented here are 4 T cell receptor beta chains from one specimen sequenced in a study of OX40 agonist ivuxolimab in advanced cancers. Clones were sequenced by immunoSEQ multiplex PCR, and TCRdb holds only the in-frame ones, with some missing. The sample yields about 72,000 clones, more than 65% seen once. This material consisted of CD4+ or CD8+ T cells sorted from blood, taken in a trial of the OX40 agonist ivuxolimab. These receptors came from an adult with an advanced solid tumor such as melanoma, head and neck, liver or kidney cancer.

This rearrangement joins TRBV19 to TRBJ1-5; D ambiguous. V dropped 1 base and J dropped 3 bases, with 10 bases sitting between them. The CDR3 contains 15 residues. Germline CDR1 reads LNHDA; CDR2 reads SQIVND (reference sequence). In nucleotides, the CDR3 is TGTGCCAGTAGTATAGGGACGGCGGACAATCAGCCCCAGCATTTT. Residues: CASSIGTADNQPQHF.

The sample holds a few counts of this clone. This chain uses TRBV2 with TRBJ1-1; 8 bases agree with TRBD1. CDR3 length equals 11 residues. V trimming: 6 bases; J trimming: 8 bases; junction bases outside the gene matches: 2. Germline CDR1 is SNHLY and CDR2 is FYNNEI. CDR3: CASRTGAEAFF. CDR3 coding DNA: TGTGCCAGCAGGACAGGGGCAGAAGCTTTCTTT.

The chain combines TRBV7-2 with TRBJ1-1, with D uncertain. The germline V gene has CDR1 SGHTA and CDR2 FQGNSA. This CDR3 is built from 13 residues. V was clipped by 5 bases and J by 1 base, with 8 bases between them. CDR3 sequence reads: CASSLRQNTEAFF. The CDR3 nucleotides read TGTGCCAGCAGCCTCCGACAGAACACTGAAGCTTTCTTT.

The CDR3 protein is CASSRSESTEAFF. The CDR3 DNA sequence: TGTGCCAGCAGCCGCAGTGAGAGCACTGAAGCTTTCTTT. This sequence joins TRBV7-6 and TRBJ1-1; D unclear. V lost 5 bases and J lost 4, with 11 bases in between. This CDR3 comprises 13 residues. Germline CDR1 is SGHVS and CDR2 is FNYEAQ.